The present entry profiles one T cell receptor (beta chain) with its context. In the authors' methods: The authors estimated nucleated cell counts from reference gene primer amplification. Some clones are missing from TCRdb's copy, which holds only in-frame ones; the method was immunoSEQ multiplex PCR. The D gene and trimming were derived from the DNA, and the V and J assignments and clone size from that table. Of approximately 27,000 clones listed, about four fifths are singletons. The sample comes from a study of blood T cell repertoires in COVID-19. Across the study: COVID-19 samples, acute and convalescent, were from the United States, Italy and Spain. The cDNA or gDNA used as material had been derived from T cells, B-cell-depleted T cells, or PBMCs.

This CDR3 comprises 15 residues. Germline V gene lookup returns CDR1 MNHEY and CDR2 SMNVEV (reference sequence). V shed 6 bases, J shed 7 bases, and the junction held 12 bases outside the gene matches. The chain combines TRBV27 with TRBJ1-1, with TRBD1 identical over 9 bases. Source material: peripheral blood. The sequence derives from a man in his sixties or seventies with acute or convalescent COVID-19. In nucleotides, the CDR3 is TGTGCCAGCAGGTCAGGTGAAAACAGGGGGCTTGAAGCTTTCTTT. It translates to CASRSGENRGLEAFF.